Below are 5 T cell receptor beta chains sequenced from a single sample in a study of human T cells and chemical hapten exposure. Noted time point: patch test 1, 2 weeks after DPC sensitization. Treatment indicated: therapeutic diphenylcyclopropenone sensitization with weekly scalp DPC. One entry per CDR3 protein results from TCRdb running MiXCR on the RACE reads. Here the sample spans just under 350,000 distinct CDR3 sequences, approximately 6.3% being singletons. The material was whole blood, obtained in connection with sensitization to the hapten diphenylcyclopropenone (DPC). Every receptor here comes from a woman aged 18-29 years with alopecia areata. Some clones in this sample may be carry-over from other donors' samples.

This clonotype was seen more than once but under ten times. This chain joins TRBV7-2 and TRBJ2-5; 7 bases line up with TRBD1. This CDR3 contains 15 residues. Germline assignment: CDR1 SGHTA and CDR2 FQGNSA. After removal of 5 bases from V and 2 bases from J, the junction contained 8 bases not matched to a gene. The chain's CDR3 is CASSRRTGPQETQYF. The DNA for the CDR3 is TGTGCCAGCAGCCGCAGGACAGGACCGCAAGAGACCCAGTACTTC.

The chain uses TRBV9 and TRBJ1-4; D ambiguous. V was shortened by 4 bases and J by 8 bases, with 12 bases between the two germline ends. The germline V gene has CDR1 SGDLS and CDR2 YYNGEE. The CDR3 has 13 residues. The CDR3 DNA reads TGTGCCAGCAGCTTGGGGAGCCAGGAAAAACTGTTTTTT. Its protein is CASSLGSQEKLFF.

This clonotype was counted at least ten times. The rearrangement uses TRBV28 and TRBJ2-3; TRBD1 aligns across 7 bases. Germline assignment: CDR1 MDHEN and CDR2 SYDVKM. The ends lost 7 bases at V and 1 base at J; junction bases unmatched: 11. This CDR3 is 16 amino acids long. The CDR3 sequence is CASTPTGRVGTDTQYF. DNA for the CDR3: TGTGCCAGCACCCCGACAGGGCGGGTGGGCACAGATACGCAGTATTTT.

This clonotype has at least ten counts. The CDR3, as DNA: TGTGCCAGCAACCCTTTAGGGAGCGGCAATCAGCCCCAGCATTTT. Residues: CASNPLGSGNQPQHF. The rearrangement joins TRBV6-6 to TRBJ1-5; D ambiguous. Trimming stripped 7 bases from V and 2 bases from J, with 15 bases between. This CDR3 is built from 15 residues. Germline lookup yields CDR1 MNHNY and CDR2 SVGAGI (reference sequence).

V and J are TRBV12-3 or TRBV12-4 and TRBJ2-2; D is possibly TRBD1 (7 bases). The CDR3 covers 15 residues. V lost 10 bases and J lost 2, with 17 bases in between. This CDR3 reads CAISNRGGNTGELFF. The CDR3 DNA follows: TGTGCCATCTCCAACAGGGGAGGTAACACCGGGGAGCTGTTTTTT.